This T cell receptor (beta chain) was recorded in a study of CD8 T cells in Susac syndrome. V was trimmed by 2 bases and J by 0 bases, leaving 10 bases between them. The CDR3 sequence is 15 residues long. CDR1 is MNHNS and CDR2 is SASEGT in the germline V gene. cDNA came from around 0.5 to 1 ug RNA primed by random hexamers. By means of immunoSEQ multiplex PCR, TCR beta CDR3 spanning 54 Vbeta and 13 Jbeta underwent amplification. TCRdb used MiXCR to reprocess the immunoSEQ multiplex PCR reads, holding one entry per CDR3 protein. This sample has 300,000 to 350,000 distinct CDR3 sequences; about 90% occur once, and the top ten carry more than 0.06%. Sequencing of TCR beta, carried out with a high-throughput approach, was applied to CD8+ and CD4+ T cells from the blood.

The chain combines TRBV6-1 with TRBJ1-2, with D possibly TRBD1 on 5 matching bases. Sample: CD4+ T cells from PBMCs. The clonotype originates from a human donor with multiple sclerosis. This chain's CDR3 is CASSELTGPNYGYTF. The CDR3 region has the DNA TGTGCCAGCAGTGAATTAACAGGCCCTAACTATGGCTACACCTTC.